The present entry profiles one T cell receptor beta chain with its context. This clonotype came up many times. Its antigen specificity is not known. Base-call qualities are not available, and no considerably larger clone is one nucleotide away. What the time point label conveys for this sample: newly diagnosed GD, antithyroid drugs for less than 3 months. RNA was extracted from PBMCs in TRIzol for both TCR sequencing and RNA sequencing. Graves' disease was diagnosed according to American Thyroid Association guidelines. The patients came from an endocrinology department in Xi'an, China. Each patient gave 9 to 10 milliliters of peripheral blood, collected in an EDTA anticoagulant tube. Ficoll Paque Plus density gradient separation was used to isolate PBMCs, and no further T cell sorting was performed. An Agilent 2100 Bioanalyzer and agarose gel were used to assess RNA quality, and a NanoDrop 2000 was used to measure RNA concentration.

Sequences MNHEY (CDR1) and SMNVEV (CDR2) are obtained from the germline V gene (reference sequence). The germline V and J ends show losses of 8 bases and 6 bases respectively, and no gene match explains 3 bases of the junction. The CDR3 spans 14 residues, from the cysteine through the phenylalanine. Of all the DNA, just the CDR3 is kept, 42 bases in frame from base 1. The data belong to a study of regulatory T cells in long-lasting Graves disease (dated by TCRdb to the early 2020s). Regarding the research as a whole: Antithyroid drugs had been taken for less than 3 months by newly diagnosed Graves' disease patients. Persistent Graves' disease patients were compared with newly diagnosed Graves' disease patients by peripheral blood TCR sequencing and RNA sequencing. The study took place in China and was registered as a clinical trial. TCR sequencing covered around 13 persistent and 20 newly diagnosed Graves' disease patients, some 35 samples in total.

Broader findings and caveats from the paper: The authors noted that the small sample size was a limitation that may lower accuracy. More public clonotypes were shared among persistent patients (around 3,000) than among newly diagnosed patients (over 900). Preferential use of TRBV28, TRBJ1-2 and TRBJ2-5 was observed in persistent disease, whereas TRBV20-1 and TRBJ2-1 were favored in newly diagnosed disease. Sequencing and analysis were limited to the TCR beta chain. Because the primary lesion, thyroid tissue, could not be accessed, the study looked at peripheral blood alone. Compared with newly diagnosed patients, persistent Graves' disease patients had lower TCR Shannon entropy and fewer highly expanded clones, which suggests clonal expansion.

Libraries were constructed by multiplex PCR. Sequencing took place on an Illumina HiSeq 4000. CDR3 regions were amplified by Arm-PCR with iRepertoire HTBI primers to construct TCR beta libraries. Before sequencing, the PCR products underwent gel purification. From the authors' description of their analysis: Gene usage analysis of CDR3 amino acid clonotypes relied on the roughly 60 TRBV and about 15 TRBJ segments identified across samples. COPE and FqMerger were used to merge filtered high-quality paired reads into contigs. BLAST was used to align contigs to IMGT TRBV, TRBD and TRBJ reference genes, with CDR3 defined following IMGT. Any clonotype with a frequency above 0.1% was counted as a highly expanded clone. Shannon entropy served as the measure of repertoire diversity, while the Gini coefficient captured V-J evenness. A clonotype found in more than one individual was treated as public. TCRdb passed the public sequencing reads through fastp at Q25 and MiXCR, retaining productive beta sequences. Here each entry gathers all rows of one CDR3 protein and keeps the most common genes and DNA. What appears here as the V and J calls and clone size reflects TCRdb's work, not the paper's. In all, the sample holds under 300,000 distinct CDR3 sequences, and 20% to 25% of those were seen once. The ten biggest clones cover about 14% of the sample.

Here the chain combines TRBV27 and TRBJ2-2, with 13 bases matching TRBD2. Material: peripheral blood mononuclear cells (PBMCs), obtained at new diagnosis, from a patient treated with antithyroid drugs. This sequence originates from a female donor with Graves disease. The CDR3 region: CASGGLAGPGELFF. The sequence in DNA is TGTGCCAGCGGGGGACTAGCGGGACCCGGGGAGCTGTTTTTT.